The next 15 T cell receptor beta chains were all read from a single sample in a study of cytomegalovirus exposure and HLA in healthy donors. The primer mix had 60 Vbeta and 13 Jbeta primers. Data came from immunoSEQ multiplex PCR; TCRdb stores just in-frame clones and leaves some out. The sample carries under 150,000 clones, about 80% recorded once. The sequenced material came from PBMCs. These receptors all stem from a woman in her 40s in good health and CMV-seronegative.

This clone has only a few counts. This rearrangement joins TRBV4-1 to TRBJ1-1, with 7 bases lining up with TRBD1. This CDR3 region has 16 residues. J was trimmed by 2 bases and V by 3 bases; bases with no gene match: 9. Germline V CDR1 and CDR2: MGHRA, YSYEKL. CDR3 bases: TGCGCCAGCAGCCAGACTCGCGACAGGGCAAACACTGAAGCTTTCTTT. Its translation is CASSQTRDRANTEAFF.

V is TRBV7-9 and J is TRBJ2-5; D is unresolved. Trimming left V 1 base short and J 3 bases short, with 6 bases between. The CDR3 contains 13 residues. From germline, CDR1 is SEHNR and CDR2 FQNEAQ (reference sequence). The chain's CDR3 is CASSLELEETQYF. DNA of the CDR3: TGTGCCAGCAGCTTAGAACTGGAAGAGACCCAGTACTTC. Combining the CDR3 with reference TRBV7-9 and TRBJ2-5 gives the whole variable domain DTGVSQNPRHKITKRGQNVTFRCDPISEHNRLYWYRQTLGQGPEFLTYFQNEAQLEKSRLLSDRFSAERPKGSFSTLEIQRTEQGDSAMYLCASSLELEETQYFGPGTRLLVL.

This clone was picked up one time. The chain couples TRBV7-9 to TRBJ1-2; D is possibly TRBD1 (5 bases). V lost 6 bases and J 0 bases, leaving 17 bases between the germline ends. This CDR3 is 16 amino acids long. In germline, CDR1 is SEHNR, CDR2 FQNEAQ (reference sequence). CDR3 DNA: TGTGCCAGCAGGGCCTGGGCAGACAGTGCTAACTATGGCTACACCTTC. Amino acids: CASRAWADSANYGYTF.

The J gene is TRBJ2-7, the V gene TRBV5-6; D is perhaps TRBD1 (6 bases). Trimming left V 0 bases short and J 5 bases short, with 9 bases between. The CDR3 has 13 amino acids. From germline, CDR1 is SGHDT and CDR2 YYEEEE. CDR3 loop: CASSLVAGDEQYF. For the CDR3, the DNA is TGTGCCAGCAGCTTGGTGGCAGGGGACGAGCAGTACTTC.

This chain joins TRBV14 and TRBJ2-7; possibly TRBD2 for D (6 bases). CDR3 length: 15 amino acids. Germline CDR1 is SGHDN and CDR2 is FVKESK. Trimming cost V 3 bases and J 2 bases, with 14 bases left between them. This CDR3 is CASSQIGDSPYEQYF. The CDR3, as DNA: TGTGCCAGCAGCCAGATAGGGGACTCTCCCTACGAGCAGTACTTC.

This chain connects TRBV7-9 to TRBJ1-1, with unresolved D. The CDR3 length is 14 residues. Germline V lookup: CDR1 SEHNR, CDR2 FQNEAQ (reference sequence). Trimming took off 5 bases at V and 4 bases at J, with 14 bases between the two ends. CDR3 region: CASSPLASFTEAFF. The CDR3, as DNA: TGTGCCAGCAGCCCCCTCGCCAGTTTCACTGAAGCTTTCTTT.

The CDR3 region is CASSTLATGANVLTF. The DNA for the CDR3 is TGTGCCAGCAGTACTCTAGCGACCGGGGCCAACGTCCTGACTTTC. The V and J genes are TRBV6-5 and TRBJ2-6; D may be TRBD2 (6 bases). The CDR3 contains 15 residues. Trimming shortened V by 5 bases and J by 4 bases, and 12 bases separated the two germline ends. CDR1 is MNHEY, CDR2 SVGAGI, per germline.

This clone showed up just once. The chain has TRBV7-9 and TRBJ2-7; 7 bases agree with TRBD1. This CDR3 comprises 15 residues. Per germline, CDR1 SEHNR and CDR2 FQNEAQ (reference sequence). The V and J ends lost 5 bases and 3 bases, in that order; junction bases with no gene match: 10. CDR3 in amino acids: CASSTRTGGYYEQYF. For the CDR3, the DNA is TGTGCCAGCAGCACGCGGACAGGTGGATACTACGAGCAGTACTTC.

The CDR3 sequence: CASSPWDRAGTEAFF. The CDR3 region has the DNA TGTGCCAGCAGTCCGTGGGACAGGGCCGGAACTGAAGCTTTCTTT. The rearrangement uses TRBV25-1 and TRBJ1-1, with TRBD1 matching 9 bases. Per germline, CDR1 MGHDK and CDR2 SYGVNS. The CDR3 length is 15 residues. The V segment lost 5 bases and the J segment 5 bases; nucleotides outside the gene matches: 9.

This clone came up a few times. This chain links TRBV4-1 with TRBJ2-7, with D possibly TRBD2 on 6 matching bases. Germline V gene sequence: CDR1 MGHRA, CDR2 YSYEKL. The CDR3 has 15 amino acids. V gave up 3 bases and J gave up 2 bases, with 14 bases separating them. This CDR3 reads CASSHPGGGPYEQYF. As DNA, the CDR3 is TGCGCCAGCAGCCACCCCGGGGGAGGCCCCTACGAGCAGTACTTC.

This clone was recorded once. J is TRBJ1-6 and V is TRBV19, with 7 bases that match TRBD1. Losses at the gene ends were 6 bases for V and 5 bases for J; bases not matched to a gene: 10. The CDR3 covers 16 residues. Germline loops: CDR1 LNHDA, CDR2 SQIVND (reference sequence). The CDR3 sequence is CASRLTGTKNNSPLHF. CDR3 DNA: TGTGCCAGTAGACTGACAGGGACGAAAAATAATTCACCCCTCCACTTT.

The CDR3 is CASSVEGGRRNEKLFF. CDR3 sequence (DNA): TGTGCCAGCAGCGTAGAGGGTGGCAGGAGGAATGAAAAACTGTTTTTT. V gene TRBV9 combines with J gene TRBJ1-4; D unresolved. Deletions cut 0 bases from V and 5 bases from J, with 14 bases between. The CDR3 sequence is 16 residues long. Germline lookup yields CDR1 SGDLS and CDR2 YYNGEE. The full variable domain, in which reference TRBV9 and TRBJ1-4 provide the parts outside the CDR3, is DSGVTQTPKHLITATGQRVTLRCSPRSGDLSVYWYQQSLDQGLQFLIQYYNGEERAKGNILERFSAQQFPDLHSELNLSSLELGDSALYFCASSVEGGRRNEKLFFGSGTQLSVL.

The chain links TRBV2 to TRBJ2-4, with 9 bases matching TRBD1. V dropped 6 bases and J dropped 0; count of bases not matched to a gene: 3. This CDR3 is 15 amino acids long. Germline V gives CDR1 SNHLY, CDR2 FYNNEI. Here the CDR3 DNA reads TGTGCCAGCAGAGGGACAGGGAAAGCCAAAAACATTCAGTACTTC. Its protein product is CASRGTGKAKNIQYF.

The CDR3 region has the DNA TGTGCCAGTAGTATAGATCTAGCGGAACTAGCCAAAAACATTCAGTACTTC. This gives the protein CASSIDLAELAKNIQYF. The chain carries TRBV19 and TRBJ2-4; 7 nucleotides match TRBD2. V shed 0 bases, J shed 0 bases, and the junction held 5 bases outside the gene matches. This CDR3 has 17 amino acids. The germline CDR1 and CDR2 sequences are LNHDA and SQIVND (reference sequence).

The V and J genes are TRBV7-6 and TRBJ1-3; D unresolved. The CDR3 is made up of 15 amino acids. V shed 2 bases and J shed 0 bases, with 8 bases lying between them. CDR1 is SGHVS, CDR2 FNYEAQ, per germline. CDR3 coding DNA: TGTGCCAGCAGCTTACTCAGATCCTCTGGAAACACCATATATTTT. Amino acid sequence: CASSLLRSSGNTIYF.